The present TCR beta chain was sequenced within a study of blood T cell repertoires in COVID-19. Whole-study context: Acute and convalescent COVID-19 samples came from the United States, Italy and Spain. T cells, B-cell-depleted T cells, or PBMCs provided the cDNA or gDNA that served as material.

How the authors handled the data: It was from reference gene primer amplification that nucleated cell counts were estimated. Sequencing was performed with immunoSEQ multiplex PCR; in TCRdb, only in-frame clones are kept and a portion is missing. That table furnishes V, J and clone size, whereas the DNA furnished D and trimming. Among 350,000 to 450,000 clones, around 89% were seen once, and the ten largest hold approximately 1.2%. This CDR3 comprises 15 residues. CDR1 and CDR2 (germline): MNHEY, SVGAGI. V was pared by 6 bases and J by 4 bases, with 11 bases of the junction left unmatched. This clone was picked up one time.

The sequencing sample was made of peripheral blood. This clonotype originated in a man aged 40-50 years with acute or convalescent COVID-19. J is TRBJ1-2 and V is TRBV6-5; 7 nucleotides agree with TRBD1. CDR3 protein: CASRTVKQGLYGYTF. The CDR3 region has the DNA TGTGCCAGCAGGACGGTAAAACAGGGGCTCTATGGCTACACCTTC.